A single sample is the source of the 10 T cell receptor beta chains below, sequenced in a study of shared clonotypes between healthy human individuals. Clones were sequenced by immunoSEQ multiplex PCR, and TCRdb holds only the in-frame ones, with some missing. Found here are roughly 490,000 clones, around 80% of them singletons; the top ten hold over 9.5%. Source material: PBMCs. The receptors here all came from a woman between 40 and 50 years old in good health. Some clones in this sample may be carry-over from other donors' samples.

The chain joins TRBV29-1 to TRBJ2-5; D perhaps matches TRBD1 (6 bases). The J call may be in error: the DNA end matches TRBJ2-7 better. CDR1 SQVTM and CDR2 ANQGSEA come from the germline V gene. The CDR3 loop spans 13 amino acids. In DNA form, the CDR3 reads TGCAGCGCCACCAGACAGGACTCCTACGAGCAGTACTTC. Translating it yields CSATRQDSYEQYF.

This clone was recorded once. The CDR3 region has the DNA TGTGCCAGCAGCTCTACTAGCGGGAGCAATGAGCAGTTCTTC. Translation: CASSSTSGSNEQFF. The chain recombines TRBV5-4 with TRBJ2-1, with 11 positions matching TRBD2. This CDR3 contains 14 residues. The trim removed 3 bases at V and 6 bases at J, leaving 2 bases unmatched. CDR1 SGHNT and CDR2 YYREEE come from the germline V gene (reference sequence).

The chain is built from TRBV28 and TRBJ2-7, with 7 bases lining up with TRBD2. The V gene's germline CDR1 is MDHEN and CDR2 SYDVKM. V lost 6 bases, J lost 0 bases, and 5 bases stayed unmatched. The CDR3 sequence is 14 residues long. CDR3 sequence (DNA): TGTGCCAGCAGCCGTAGCGGGCGCTCCTACGAGCAGTACTTC. It yields the protein CASSRSGRSYEQYF.

This clone has only a few counts. CDR3 sequence: CASRRQGEFHEQYF. Written as DNA, the CDR3 is TGTGCCAGCAGGCGACAGGGGGAGTTCCACGAGCAGTACTTC. V and J are TRBV5-4 and TRBJ2-7; TRBD1 aligns across 9 bases. This CDR3 is 14 amino acids long. The ends lost 5 bases at V and 5 bases at J; junction bases unmatched: 8. Germline lookup yields CDR1 SGHNT and CDR2 YYREEE (reference sequence).

The J gene is TRBJ2-7, the V gene TRBV6-1; D perhaps matches TRBD2 (6 bases). Trimming took off 6 bases at V and 3 bases at J, with 12 bases between the two ends. This CDR3 has 13 amino acids. Germline-derived CDR1 and CDR2 are MNHNS and SASEGT. CDR3 nucleotide sequence: TGTGCCAGCAGGGCGGAGGGCCGCTACGAGCAGTACTTC. Translated, it gives CASRAEGRYEQYF.

The V call is TRBV18, the J call TRBJ2-7, with D possibly called TRBD1 or TRBD2 (5 bases each). This CDR3 region has 14 residues. From germline, CDR1 is KGHSH and CDR2 LQKENI. V lost 4 bases to trimming and J lost 1 base, with 11 bases between them. CDR3 sequence: CASSQGTASYEQYF. CDR3 coding DNA: TGTGCCAGCTCACAGGGGACGGCTTCCTACGAGCAGTACTTC.

The gene calls are TRBV4-3 and TRBJ2-3; 8 bases match TRBD2. Germline CDR1 is LGHNA and CDR2 is YSLEER. After removal of 1 base from V and 2 bases from J, the junction contained 2 bases not matched to a gene. The CDR3 has 15 residues. CDR3 nucleotides: TGCGCCAGCAGCCAAGGGACTAGCCTCACAGATACGCAGTATTTT. Translating it yields CASSQGTSLTDTQYF.

The chain is built from TRBV28 and TRBJ1-3; weak D call: TRBD1 (5 bases). Germline lookup yields CDR1 MDHEN and CDR2 SYDVKM. This CDR3 comprises 16 residues. Trimming cost V 4 bases and J 0 bases, with 13 bases left between them. The CDR3 is CASSSRTSPSGNTIYF. CDR3 coding DNA: TGTGCCAGCAGTTCCCGGACAAGTCCCTCTGGAAACACCATATATTTT.

A single count supports this clone. V is TRBV6-1 and J is TRBJ2-7; no clear D gene. CDR3 length: 14 amino acids. V lost 4 bases and J lost 7, with 17 bases in between. Looked up from germline, CDR1 is MNHNS and CDR2 is SASEGT. In DNA form, the CDR3 reads TGTGCCAGCAGTGGGAAATCGCGTGGTTTAGAGCAGTACTTC. This gives the protein CASSGKSRGLEQYF.

The chain employs TRBV28 and TRBJ2-7, with D perhaps TRBD1 (5 bases). The germline V gene encodes CDR1 MDHEN and CDR2 SYDVKM. Trimming stripped 0 bases from V and 2 bases from J, with 17 bases between. The CDR3 has 17 residues. The CDR3 bases are TGTGCCAGCAGTTTATGGTCACAGGTTGGGCCGACCTACGAGCAGTACTTC. As protein: CASSLWSQVGPTYEQYF.